The 25 T cell receptor beta chains reported below all come from one sample, sequenced in a study of a mutant IDH1 vaccine in newly diagnosed glioma. No antigen has been identified for these receptors. This sample's time point: week 23, last vaccination. A single vaccine dose contained 300 ug of mutant IDH1 20-mer peptide, and topical imiquimod was used with it. The assay was immunoSEQ multiplex PCR, and TCRdb's table has in-frame clones only and misses some. This table holds about 67,000 clones, approximately 80% found once. Sample: PBMCs, taken from a glioma patient whose treatment included an IDH1 peptide vaccine. These receptors came from a man between 18 and 35 years old with glioma.

This clone showed up just a few times. The rearrangement uses TRBV19 and TRBJ1-5; no clear D gene. The CDR3 extends over 13 amino acids. The V end was cut by 5 bases, the J end by 0 bases, with 5 bases between. The germline gives CDR1 LNHDA, CDR2 SQIVND (reference sequence). The DNA for the CDR3 is TGTGCCAGTAGTCTGAATAGCAATCAGCCCCAGCATTTT. It translates to CASSLNSNQPQHF.

This rearrangement joins TRBV5-1 to TRBJ1-3, with D uncertain. V lost 2 bases to trimming and J lost 4 bases, with 4 bases between them. The CDR3 runs 12 residues. Germline V gene sequence: CDR1 SGHRS, CDR2 YFSETQ. The CDR3 bases are TGCGCCAGCAGCTTAGACGGAAACACCATATATTTT. It codes for CASSLDGNTIYF.

The count of this clone is one. The chain links TRBV6-5 to TRBJ1-2; no definite D call. Per germline, CDR1 MNHEY and CDR2 SVGAGI. Trimming removed 2 bases from V and 3 bases from J, with 7 bases in between. The CDR3 consists of 13 residues. The CDR3 nucleotides read TGTGCCAGCAGTTACACCGGTGACTATGGCTACACCTTC. Its protein is CASSYTGDYGYTF.

The chain combines TRBV7-8 with TRBJ1-3; a possible D gene is TRBD1 (5 bases). The V gene's germline CDR1 is SGHVS and CDR2 FQNEAQ. This CDR3 contains 15 residues. The V end lost 5 bases, the J end lost 4 bases, and 15 bases lay between the germline ends. In DNA form, the CDR3 reads TGTGCCAGCAGCCCTGGACACTCGGGGGGAAACACCATATATTTT. Translated, it gives CASSPGHSGGNTIYF.

The chain couples TRBV6-6 to TRBJ2-1, with D unclear. This CDR3 has 13 residues. Germline-derived CDR1 and CDR2 are MNHNY and SVGAGI (reference sequence). V lost 7 bases and J 0 bases, leaving 7 bases between the germline ends. The CDR3 DNA reads as TGTGCCAGCACCCAGAGCTCCTACAATGAGCAGTTCTTC. This codes for CASTQSSYNEQFF.

This clone is a singleton in its sample. This sequence joins TRBV7-9 and TRBJ1-1, with D possibly matching TRBD1 (6 bases). Germline CDR1 and CDR2: SEHNR and FQNEAQ (reference sequence). The V gene lost 10 bases and the J gene lost 4 bases, with 16 bases spanning the gap. The CDR3 runs to 13 residues. The CDR3: CATSTGQGTEAFF. The CDR3 nucleotides read TGTGCCACCAGTACAGGGCAGGGCACTGAAGCTTTCTTT.

This clone was seen a handful of times. The V call is TRBV29-1, the J call TRBJ1-2; D possibly corresponds to TRBD1 (6 bases). Trimming removed 7 bases from V and 3 bases from J, with 12 bases in between. Germline V gene lookup returns CDR1 SQVTM and CDR2 ANQGSEA. This CDR3 is built from 12 residues. CDR3 region: CSAQTGDYGYTF. The CDR3, as DNA: TGCAGCGCACAGACAGGCGACTATGGCTACACCTTC.

V is TRBV4-1 and J is TRBJ2-1; 13 bases fit TRBD2. The CDR3 has 17 amino acids. With V trimmed by 1 base and J by 7 bases, 7 bases remained unmatched. In germline, CDR1 is MGHRA, CDR2 YSYEKL. This CDR3 reads CASSQALAGGSENEQFF. The CDR3 DNA reads as TGCGCCAGCAGCCAAGCACTAGCGGGAGGGTCTGAAAATGAGCAGTTCTTC.

The V call is TRBV2, the J call TRBJ2-7; possibly TRBD1 for D (6 bases). This CDR3 has 13 amino acids. Germline lookup yields CDR1 SNHLY and CDR2 FYNNEI. Trimming stripped 7 bases from V and 2 bases from J, with 12 bases between. Here the CDR3 DNA reads TGTGCCAGCAACAGGGACGGCACCTACGAGCAGTACTTC. Translation: CASNRDGTYEQYF.

CDR3 in amino acids: CASSVELRATGANVLTF. DNA of the CDR3: TGTGCCAGCAGCGTAGAGCTCAGGGCCACTGGGGCCAACGTCCTGACTTTC. The chain links TRBV9 to TRBJ2-6; D is possibly TRBD1 (5 bases). The ends were cut back, 0 bases at V and 2 bases at J, with 12 bases in the middle. CDR1 SGDLS and CDR2 YYNGEE come from the germline V gene. The CDR3 is made up of 17 amino acids. The complete variable domain, with remaining parts taken from reference TRBV9 and TRBJ2-6, reads DSGVTQTPKHLITATGQRVTLRCSPRSGDLSVYWYQQSLDQGLQFLIQYYNGEERAKGNILERFSAQQFPDLHSELNLSSLELGDSALYFCASSVELRATGANVLTFGAGSRLTVL.

This clone occurred once. The CDR3 sequence: CASSYSRGTANEKLFF. Written as DNA, the CDR3 is TGTGCCAGCAGTTACTCGCGGGGGACGGCTAATGAAAAACTGTTTTTT. The chain joins TRBV6-5 to TRBJ1-4; possibly TRBD1 for D (5 bases). The germline V and J ends were trimmed by 0 bases and 3 bases, with 11 bases remaining between them. The V gene's germline CDR1 is MNHEY and CDR2 SVGAGI. The CDR3 spans 16 residues.

This sequence joins TRBV4-1 and TRBJ2-1, with D possibly matching TRBD1 (5 bases). The V and J ends lost 4 bases and 7 bases respectively, with 11 bases between them. Germline CDR1 MGHRA, CDR2 YSYEKL. The CDR3 runs 13 residues. CDR3 DNA: TGCGCCAGCAGCCCCCGACAGCTTAATGAGCAGTTCTTC. Amino acids: CASSPRQLNEQFF.

This clone appeared a single time. This sequence joins TRBV2 and TRBJ1-6, with D tentatively TRBD1 (5 bases). The CDR3 extends over 16 amino acids. The germline gives CDR1 SNHLY, CDR2 FYNNEI. V gave up 7 bases and J gave up 1 base, with 14 bases separating them. CDR3 sequence reads: CASTRMGGSYNSPLHF. Written as DNA, the CDR3 is TGTGCCAGCACCCGAATGGGGGGGTCCTATAATTCACCCCTCCACTTT.

J is TRBJ1-1 and V is TRBV28; D is unresolved. The V end was cut by 6 bases, the J end by 2 bases, with 16 bases between. CDR1 MDHEN and CDR2 SYDVKM come from the germline V gene. This CDR3 contains 15 residues. The CDR3 loop is CASSDSGGINTEAFF. CDR3 in DNA: TGTGCCAGCAGCGACTCGGGAGGGATCAACACTGAAGCTTTCTTT.

J is TRBJ1-1 and V is TRBV7-2; D possibly corresponds to TRBD1 (5 bases). The germline gives CDR1 SGHTA, CDR2 FQGNSA. The CDR3 extends over 13 amino acids. V gave up 3 bases and J gave up 8 bases, with 13 bases separating them. The CDR3 sequence is CASSFVRHREAFF. In DNA form, the CDR3 reads TGTGCCAGCAGCTTTGTTAGGCACAGGGAAGCTTTCTTT.

This clone was seen a few times. The chain is built from TRBV18 and TRBJ2-7, with TRBD2 matching over 8 bases. Germline CDR1 is KGHSH and CDR2 is LQKENI. The length of the CDR3 is 15 residues. The junction had 6 bases not matched to a gene; V was cut back by 3 bases and J by 2 bases. The CDR3 loop reads CASSPRTSGAYEQYF. CDR3 coding DNA: TGTGCCAGCTCACCCCGAACTAGCGGAGCCTACGAGCAGTACTTC. Combining the CDR3 with reference TRBV18 and TRBJ2-7 gives the whole variable domain NAGVMQNPRHLVRRRGQEARLRCSPMKGHSHVYWYRQLPEEGLKFMVYLQKENIIDESGMPKERFSAEFPKEGPSILRIQQVVRGDSAAYFCASSPRTSGAYEQYFGPGTRLTVT.

This chain joins TRBV6-5 and TRBJ2-5; D not resolved. In germline, CDR1 is MNHEY, CDR2 SVGAGI. Trimming cost V 7 bases and J 4 bases, with 19 bases left between them. The CDR3 is 15 residues long. The CDR3 nucleotides read TGTGCCAGCACCCCCGGCCCCATCCGGGTAGAGACCCAGTACTTC. This sequence encodes CASTPGPIRVETQYF.

This chain links TRBV29-1 with TRBJ2-7; D is ambiguous. With 4 bases removed from V and 5 bases from J, the gap between germline ends came to 9 bases. There are 11 residues in the CDR3. Germline V CDR1 and CDR2: SQVTM, ANQGSEA. The CDR3 DNA is TGCAGCGTTGGAGTGGTGCACGAGCAGTACTTC. It codes for CSVGVVHEQYF.

The rearrangement joins TRBV7-8 to TRBJ1-5, with D perhaps matching TRBD1 (5 bases). The CDR3 runs 14 residues. Trimming cost V 8 bases and J 3 bases, with 14 bases left between them. Germline lookup yields CDR1 SGHVS and CDR2 FQNEAQ. This chain's CDR3 is CASGSRDYNQPQHF. DNA for the CDR3: TGTGCCAGCGGCAGCAGGGATTACAATCAGCCCCAGCATTTT.

This chain connects TRBV7-9 to TRBJ2-6; TRBD1 matches 10 bases. The germline V gene encodes CDR1 SEHNR and CDR2 FQNEAQ (reference sequence). Trimming cost V 4 bases and J 4 bases; bases outside gene matches: 7. The CDR3 contains 17 residues. CDR3 bases: TGTGCCAGCAGCTCCGGACAGGGGGTTGCGGGGGCCAACGTCCTGACTTTC. Its translation: CASSSGQGVAGANVLTF.

The V call is TRBV11-2, the J call TRBJ1-1; 8 bases are a match to TRBD1. In germline, CDR1 is SGHAT, CDR2 FQNNGV. Unmatched junction bases numbered 5, after V lost 0 bases and J lost 5 bases. The length of the CDR3 is 15 residues. The CDR3 loop reads CASSLDGQGLTEAFF. CDR3 coding DNA: TGTGCCAGCAGCTTAGACGGACAGGGTCTAACTGAAGCTTTCTTT.

This chain joins TRBV7-9 and TRBJ1-2; tentatively, D is TRBD1 (6 bases). V lost 1 base, J lost 4 bases, and 13 bases lay in between. This CDR3 contains 15 residues. CDR1 SEHNR and CDR2 FQNEAQ come from the germline V gene (reference sequence). The CDR3, as DNA: TGTGCCAGCAGCTTAGGGGGGCGGGAGGTCTATGGCTACACCTTC. This translates into CASSLGGREVYGYTF.

This clone was detected once. The chain joins TRBV29-1 to TRBJ2-5; D gene uncertain. Germline CDR1 is SQVTM and CDR2 is ANQGSEA. V was clipped by 7 bases and J by 5 bases, with 14 bases between them. The CDR3 is 12 residues long. The CDR3 region is CSALPRGETQYF. Written as DNA, the CDR3 is TGCAGCGCGCTCCCCCGTGGGGAGACCCAGTACTTC.

The chain recombines TRBV4-3 with TRBJ2-2; the D gene could be TRBD1 or TRBD2 (6 bases each). The CDR3 loop spans 17 amino acids. Deletions cut 0 bases from V and 2 bases from J, with 13 bases between. CDR1 and CDR2 (germline): LGHNA, YSLEER. Written as DNA, the CDR3 is TGCGCCAGCAGCCAAGACGGGGGACAAGTAAACACCGGGGAGCTGTTTTTT. Translated, it gives CASSQDGGQVNTGELFF.

The rearrangement joins TRBV18 to TRBJ1-2; no definite D call. CDR1 KGHSH and CDR2 LQKENI come from the germline V gene. CDR3 length: 14 amino acids. V lost 1 base and J 8 bases, leaving 14 bases between the germline ends. The CDR3 bases are TGTGCCAGCTCACCACTCCAGACGGTTGGGGGCTACACCTTC. This translates into CASSPLQTVGGYTF.